Listed here is a single T cell receptor (beta chain). Its antigen is unknown. The sample comes from a study of metastatic and nonmetastatic thyroid tumors. Study-level background: Malignant thyroid and benign thyroid patients provided blood and tumor or nodule tissue whose repertoires were compared.

The CDR3 loop spans 16 amino acids. Germline V gene lookup returns CDR1 SGHAT and CDR2 FQNNGV. V was shortened by 3 bases and J by 4 bases, with 15 bases between the two germline ends. How the authors handled the data: CDR3 was compared across clinicopathological groups, and the resulting differences were used to build a distant-metastasis classifier for papillary thyroid cancer. TCRdb re-called the PCR reads with MiXCR. These V and J calls derive from TCRdb rather than the authors' analysis. The sample includes some 21,000 clones, about 30% of them seen just once. Thyroid surgery was performed in patients who had received no treatment beforehand. The study's findings and limits: A significant increase in TCR beta diversity was reportedly seen in malignant thyroid tumors relative to benign nodules, in blood and tumor.

The rearrangement joins TRBV11-2 to TRBJ2-2, with TRBD2 as a possible D gene (5 bases). Input material: tumor tissue. The source is a male donor with papillary thyroid cancer or a benign thyroid nodule (not recorded which). Some clones in this sample may be carry-over from other donors' samples. CDR3 DNA sequence: TGTGCCAGCAGCTTTTCCGGCCACCGGGGCACCGGGGAGCTGTTTTTT. This codes for CASSFSGHRGTGELFF.